These 10 T cell receptor beta chains originate from one sample sequenced in a study of T cell responses to AZD1222 COVID-19 vaccine. Clones were sequenced by immunoSEQ multiplex PCR, and TCRdb holds only the in-frame ones, with some missing. The sample includes around 120,000 clones, 85% to 95% of them seen just once. The sample was peripheral blood, taken 28 days after the second AZD1222 dose. These receptor sequences come from an adult who received the AZD1222 COVID-19 vaccine.

The genes are TRBV19 and TRBJ1-2; weak D call: TRBD1 (6 bases). V lost 5 bases to trimming and J lost 2 bases, with 24 bases between them. This CDR3 has 18 residues. Germline V lookup: CDR1 LNHDA, CDR2 SQIVND (reference sequence). In nucleotides, the CDR3 is TGTGCCAGTAGTGAGGGGGATGGTGGAGGTCCCCAAAACTATGGCTACACCTTC. Translation gives CASSEGDGGGPQNYGYTF.

The V call is TRBV7-2, the J call TRBJ1-2; 7 bases agree with TRBD1. This CDR3 has 13 residues. The V and J ends lost 3 bases and 6 bases, in that order; junction bases with no gene match: 4. The germline V gene encodes CDR1 SGHTA and CDR2 FQGNSA. The CDR3 coding sequence is TGTGCCAGCAGCTTCATACAGGGGCATGGCTACACCTTC. Amino acids: CASSFIQGHGYTF.

V and J are TRBV5-1 and TRBJ2-5; 7 nucleotides align to TRBD2. This CDR3 has 15 residues. Looked up from germline, CDR1 is SGHRS and CDR2 is YFSETQ. V lost 2 bases and J lost 1; bases outside the gene matches: 5. CDR3 loop: CASSLALAAQETQYF. Here the CDR3 DNA reads TGCGCCAGCAGCTTAGCGCTAGCGGCCCAAGAGACCCAGTACTTC.

V is TRBV7-8 and J is TRBJ2-7; possible D gene TRBD2, 5 bases. The CDR3 consists of 13 residues. V dropped 8 bases and J dropped 5 bases, with 16 bases sitting between them. Germline CDR1 reads SGHVS; CDR2 reads FQNEAQ. CDR3 nucleotides: TGTGCCAGCTCCCGCCCCCTTAGCGACGAGCAGTACTTC. Translation gives CASSRPLSDEQYF.

This chain links TRBV2 with TRBJ2-1, with 15 bases that match TRBD2. Germline V gene lookup returns CDR1 SNHLY and CDR2 FYNNEI. V dropped 4 bases and J dropped 13; count of bases not matched to a gene: 2. The CDR3 has 13 amino acids. The CDR3 here is CASSGTSGRGQFF. The CDR3 DNA reads as TGTGCCAGCAGTGGGACTAGCGGGAGGGGACAGTTCTTC.

The rearrangement uses TRBV12-3 or TRBV12-4 and TRBJ1-3, with no clear D. The CDR3 totals 11 residues. Trimming stripped 4 bases from V and 4 bases from J, with 2 bases between. The CDR3 sequence is CASSSGNTIYF. Here the CDR3 DNA reads TGTGCCAGCAGTTCGGGAAACACCATATATTTT.

The chain employs TRBV5-1 and TRBJ1-1; D call uncertain. Germline CDR1 reads SGHRS; CDR2 reads YFSETQ. Trimming removed 4 bases at V and 4 bases at J, with 8 bases between. This CDR3 has 12 amino acids. This CDR3 reads CASSRVSTEAFF. The DNA for the CDR3 is TGCGCCAGCAGCCGGGTCTCCACTGAAGCTTTCTTT.

This clone occurred once. The J gene is TRBJ1-1, the V gene TRBV10-3, with D possibly matching TRBD1 (6 bases). Germline V gene data show CDR1 as ENHRY and CDR2 as SYGVKD. The length of the CDR3 is 13 residues. Trimming pared 7 bases from V and 4 bases from J, leaving 13 bases between. CDR3 sequence (DNA): TGTGCCATCACTTTCCGGGACACCACTGAAGCTTTCTTT. Amino acid sequence: CAITFRDTTEAFF.

The chain has TRBV9 and TRBJ2-4, with D maybe TRBD2 (5 bases). Germline V gives CDR1 SGDLS, CDR2 YYNGEE. V dropped 4 bases and J dropped 6 bases, with 23 bases sitting between them. This CDR3 spans 17 amino acids. CDR3: CASSPTGREIPLNIQYF. In DNA, the CDR3 is TGTGCCAGCAGCCCGACCGGTAGGGAGATCCCCTTAAACATTCAGTACTTC.

The chain is built from TRBV30 and TRBJ2-1; TRBD2 might be the D (5 bases). The length of the CDR3 is 13 residues. Germline V CDR1 and CDR2: GTSNPN, SVGIG (reference sequence). V lost 5 bases, J lost 6 bases, and 14 bases lay in between. The CDR3 region is CAWVLAWGNEQFF. CDR3 DNA: TGTGCCTGGGTCCTAGCTTGGGGCAATGAGCAGTTCTTC.